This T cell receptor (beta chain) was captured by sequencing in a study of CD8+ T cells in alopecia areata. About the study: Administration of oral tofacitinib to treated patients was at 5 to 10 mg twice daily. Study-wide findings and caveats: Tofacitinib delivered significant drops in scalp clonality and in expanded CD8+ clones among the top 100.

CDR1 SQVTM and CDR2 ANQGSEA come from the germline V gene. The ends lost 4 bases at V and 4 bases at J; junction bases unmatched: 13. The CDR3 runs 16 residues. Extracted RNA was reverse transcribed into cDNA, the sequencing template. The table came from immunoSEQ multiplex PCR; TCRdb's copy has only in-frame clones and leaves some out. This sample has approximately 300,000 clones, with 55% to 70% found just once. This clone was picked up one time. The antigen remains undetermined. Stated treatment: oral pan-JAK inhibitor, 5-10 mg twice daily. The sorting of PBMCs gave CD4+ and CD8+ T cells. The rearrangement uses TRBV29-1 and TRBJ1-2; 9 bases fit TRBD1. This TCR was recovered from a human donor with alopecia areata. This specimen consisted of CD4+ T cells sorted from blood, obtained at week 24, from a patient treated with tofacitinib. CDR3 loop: CSVVGQGSGQGYGYTF. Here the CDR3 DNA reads TGCAGCGTTGTTGGCCAGGGCTCGGGACAGGGCTATGGCTACACCTTC.